The 17 T cell receptor beta chains given below trace back to one sample, sequenced in a study of cytomegalovirus exposure and HLA in healthy donors. Sequencing used immunoSEQ multiplex PCR; TCRdb keeps in-frame clones, though not all of them. The table records hundreds of thousands of clones, less than 95% of them present only once. Material: PBMCs. These receptors all stem from a woman aged 25 to 45 in good health and CMV-seronegative.

This clone was seen just once. This chain connects TRBV4-3 to TRBJ2-5, with 10 bases that match TRBD1. This CDR3 comprises 16 residues. Germline values: CDR1 LGHNA, CDR2 YSLEER. Trimming cost V 4 bases and J 5 bases; bases outside gene matches: 10. Here the CDR3 reads CASSPHGQGVSETQYF. CDR3 nucleotides: TGCGCCAGCAGCCCCCACGGACAGGGGGTATCGGAGACCCAGTACTTC.

This sequence joins TRBV6-6 and TRBJ2-3; TRBD2 is a possible D gene (6 bases). Looked up from germline, CDR1 is MNHNY and CDR2 is SVGAGI (reference sequence). The CDR3 is made up of 16 amino acids. Trimming pared 2 bases from V and 0 bases from J, leaving 12 bases between. The CDR3 nucleotides are TGTGCCAGCAGTTACGGGCGGGGTGCTAGCACAGATACGCAGTATTTT. It is translated as CASSYGRGASTDTQYF.

The chain recombines TRBV19 with TRBJ2-3; TRBD1 matches at 10 bases. There are 17 residues in the CDR3. Germline assignment: CDR1 LNHDA and CDR2 SQIVND (reference sequence). J lost 7 bases, V lost 5 bases, and 15 bases had no gene match. The CDR3 bases are TGTGCCAGTAGTGAGGACTCCGGGGGACAGGGGACATATACGCAGTATTTT. Protein: CASSEDSGGQGTYTQYF.

The chain recombines TRBV18 with TRBJ1-2; 7 positions match TRBD1. Germline V CDR1 and CDR2: KGHSH, LQKENI. CDR3 length equals 14 residues. V lost 4 bases, J lost 3 bases, and 5 bases stayed unmatched. DNA of the CDR3: TGTGCCAGCTCACGCATGCAGGGGGACTATGGCTACACCTTC. This codes for CASSRMQGDYGYTF.

The chain is built from TRBV5-4 and TRBJ2-7, with a tentative D call TRBD1 (6 bases). This CDR3 is built from 15 residues. Germline V gene sequence: CDR1 SGHNT, CDR2 YYREEE (reference sequence). Trimming cost V 0 bases and J 1 base, with 11 bases left between them. This CDR3 is CASSLAAQGSYEQYF. The CDR3 nucleotides are TGTGCCAGCAGCTTGGCCGCACAGGGTTCCTACGAGCAGTACTTC.

In its sample, this clone was seen once. The genes are TRBV28 and TRBJ2-7; 9 nucleotides align to TRBD1. The CDR3 has 15 amino acids. The J segment lost 5 bases and the V segment lost 8 bases, leaving 13 bases of the junction unmatched. Germline CDR1 MDHEN, CDR2 SYDVKM. CDR3 DNA sequence: TGTGCCAGCCCAACCTTGGGACAGGGCGGGGACGAGCAGTACTTC. Protein: CASPTLGQGGDEQYF.

The chain links TRBV4-2 to TRBJ1-2; D uncertain. CDR3 length equals 16 residues. V lost 0 bases and J 4 bases, leaving 15 bases between the germline ends. Germline loops: CDR1 LGHNA, CDR2 YNFKEQ. The CDR3 sequence: CASSQDRMMLTYGYTF. The DNA for the CDR3 is TGTGCCAGCAGCCAAGATCGGATGATGCTTACCTATGGCTACACCTTC.

This chain links TRBV7-2 with TRBJ2-7, with a possible D match to TRBD2 (5 bases). The CDR3 length is 16 residues. V gave up 5 bases and J gave up 7 bases, with 24 bases separating them. The germline V gene has CDR1 SGHTA and CDR2 FQGNSA. The CDR3 DNA reads TGTGCCAGCAGCCCCTTGACGGCGGCCCCGAGGGTGGAGCAGTACTTC. Its translation: CASSPLTAAPRVEQYF.

The CDR3 DNA sequence: TGTGCCAGCAGTTTGCAGTATGGTAGAGGTGAGCAGTTCTTC. Its translation: CASSLQYGRGEQFF. The V call is TRBV27, the J call TRBJ2-1; D uncertain. Germline CDR1 reads MNHEY; CDR2 reads SMNVEV (reference sequence). Trimming took off 3 bases at V and 9 bases at J, with 15 bases between the two ends. CDR3 length: 14 amino acids.

This clone was seen a single time. This chain connects TRBV7-9 to TRBJ2-7; 7 bases are shared with TRBD1. CDR1 is SEHNR and CDR2 is FQNEAQ in the germline V gene (reference sequence). V dropped 4 bases and J dropped 5; count of bases not matched to a gene: 11. The CDR3 length is 15 residues. CDR3 sequence: CASSSRQGKSHEQYF. As DNA, the CDR3 is TGTGCCAGCAGCTCAAGACAGGGTAAGAGTCACGAGCAGTACTTC.

The rearrangement joins TRBV7-8 to TRBJ2-1; 9 bases are a match to TRBD2. V trimming: 5 bases; J trimming: 1 base; junction bases outside the gene matches: 6. The CDR3 runs 16 residues. Germline CDR1 SGHVS, CDR2 FQNEAQ. The CDR3 sequence is CASSTEAGGSYNEQFF. The DNA for the CDR3 is TGTGCCAGCAGCACCGAAGCGGGGGGTTCCTACAATGAGCAGTTCTTC.

The chain carries TRBV11-1 and TRBJ2-1; D is undetermined. Trimming took off 4 bases at V and 4 bases at J, with 14 bases between the two ends. Germline assignment: CDR1 SGHAT and CDR2 FQDESV (reference sequence). The CDR3 sequence is 15 residues long. The CDR3 region has the DNA TGTGCCAGCAGCTCTGCACCTACCCCATACAATGAGCAGTTCTTC. This codes for CASSSAPTPYNEQFF.

V and J are TRBV5-1 and TRBJ2-7; D may be TRBD2 (6 bases). Per germline, CDR1 SGHRS and CDR2 YFSETQ. Trimming removed 2 bases at V and 7 bases at J, with 16 bases between. CDR3 length equals 14 residues. DNA of the CDR3: TGCGCCAGCAGCTTTTCCCCCTCGGGGGAAGAGCAGTACTTC. This encodes CASSFSPSGEEQYF. Looking up the rest from reference TRBV5-1 and TRBJ2-7 gives the full variable domain: KAGVTQTPRYLIKTRGQQVTLSCSPISGHRSVSWYQQTPGQGLQFLFEYFSETQRNKGNFPGRFSGRQFSNSRSEMNVSTLELGDSALYLCASSFSPSGEEQYFGPGTRLTVT.

The chain employs TRBV27 and TRBJ2-1; perhaps D is TRBD1 or TRBD2 (5 bases each). The germline V and J ends were trimmed by 7 bases and 4 bases, with 14 bases remaining between them. CDR1 and CDR2 (germline): MNHEY, SMNVEV (reference sequence). CDR3 size: 14 residues. CDR3 sequence (DNA): TGTGCCAGCACCCCCCCGGGGCCTTACAATGAGCAGTTCTTC. Protein sequence: CASTPPGPYNEQFF.

V gene TRBV18 combines with J gene TRBJ2-3; 10 positions match TRBD1. This CDR3 has 17 residues. Trimming removed 4 bases from V and 5 bases from J; junction bases left unmatched: 12. From germline, CDR1 is KGHSH and CDR2 LQKENI. The CDR3 loop is CASSRRTGGGLRDTQYF. In DNA form, the CDR3 reads TGTGCCAGCTCACGACGGACAGGGGGTGGTTTAAGAGATACGCAGTATTTT.

DNA of the CDR3: TGTGCCAGCAGCGCCCCCGGGACTAGCAATGAGCAGTTCTTC. This gives the protein CASSAPGTSNEQFF. The J gene is TRBJ2-1, the V gene TRBV9; 8 nucleotides align to TRBD2. The germline V gene has CDR1 SGDLS and CDR2 YYNGEE. The CDR3 spans 14 residues. After removal of 3 bases from V and 6 bases from J, the junction contained 5 bases not matched to a gene. Complete variable domain (other parts from reference TRBV9 and TRBJ2-1): DSGVTQTPKHLITATGQRVTLRCSPRSGDLSVYWYQQSLDQGLQFLIQYYNGEERAKGNILERFSAQQFPDLHSELNLSSLELGDSALYFCASSAPGTSNEQFFGPGTRLTVL.

On this clone itself: Distinct nucleotide sequences in the sample also encode this CDR3. This chain connects TRBV10-3 to TRBJ2-5; perhaps TRBD2 as D (5 bases). Germline assignment: CDR1 ENHRY and CDR2 SYGVKD. Trimming took off 8 bases at V and 4 bases at J, with 8 bases between the two ends. This CDR3 is built from 11 residues. Here the CDR3 DNA reads TGTGCCATCCGAGAGGGAGAGACCCAGTACTTC. It encodes CAIREGETQYF.